The rows below give T cell receptor beta chains drawn from one sample of a study of technical replicates of blood from several donors. Sequenced by immunoSEQ multiplex PCR; TCRdb stores in-frame clones only, minus some. The table includes 75,000 to 100,000 clones, roughly 94% detected once. Specimen: T cells isolated from PBMCs. The receptors stem from a human donor in good health. Both conserved end residues are part of each CDR3. A D gene is named only where the DNA matches it firmly. Some rows mark clone size as missing; the rest say once, few, many or name a class of expanded clone.

j_gene | v_gene | d_gene | abundance | CDR3aa | CDR3nt
TRBJ2-1 | TRBV18 | TRBD2 | NA | CASSRASGSLYEQFF | TGTGCCAGCTCACGAGCTAGCGGGAGTTTATATGAGCAGTTCTTC
TRBJ2-3 | TRBV7-2 | TRBD2 | NA | CASSLVGTSLDTQYF | TGTGCCAGCAGCTTAGTCGGGACTAGCCTGGATACGCAGTATTTT
TRBJ1-2 | TRBV6-5 | TRBD1 | few | CASTPGQGSYGYTF | TGTGCCAGCACCCCGGGACAGGGGTCCTATGGCTACACCTTC
TRBJ2-7 | TRBV7-3 | TRBD1 | NA | CASSLTGGYEQYF | TGTGCCAGCAGCTTGACAGGGGGCTACGAGCAGTACTTC
TRBJ2-7 | TRBV7-6 | TRBD1 | NA | CASSLVGTGVGEQYF | TGTGCCAGCAGCTTAGTAGGGACAGGGGTGGGGGAGCAGTACTTC
TRBJ2-2 | TRBV2 | TRBD2 | NA | CASISAGLAGVGELFF | TGTGCCAGCATATCGGCGGGACTAGCGGGAGTCGGGGAGCTGTTTTTT
TRBJ2-7 | TRBV5-4 | TRBD1 | NA | CASSLGQGAYEQYF | TGTGCCAGCAGCTTGGGACAGGGGGCCTACGAGCAGTACTTC
TRBJ2-1 | TRBV29-1 | TRBD1 | once | CSVTGGASYNEQFF | TGCAGCGTGACAGGGGGTGCATCCTACAATGAGCAGTTCTTC
TRBJ2-5 | TRBV5-1 | TRBD2 | NA | CASSSGLVPNQETQYF | TGCGCCAGCAGCTCGGGACTAGTACCCAACCAAGAGACCCAGTACTTC
TRBJ1-5 | TRBV19 | NA | NA | CASSMPPVNPNQPQHF | TGTGCCAGTAGTATGCCCCCAGTGAACCCTAATCAGCCCCAGCATTTT
TRBJ1-2 | TRBV11-2 | TRBD1 | NA | CASSSQGTGSIGYTF | TGTGCCAGCAGCTCGCAAGGGACAGGGAGTATCGGCTACACCTTC
TRBJ1-2 | TRBV6-6 | NA | NA | CASSYSRGYTF | TGTGCCAGCAGTTACTCGCGCGGCTACACCTTC
TRBJ2-1 | TRBV7-2 | TRBD2 | NA | CASSLDLAGLRRNEQFF | TGTGCCAGCAGCTTAGATTTAGCGGGACTGCGGCGGAATGAGCAGTTCTTC
TRBJ2-7 | TRBV29-1 | TRBD2 | NA | CSVGPGLVEGEQYF | TGCAGCGTTGGCCCGGGACTAGTGGAGGGCGAGCAGTACTTC
TRBJ2-2 | TRBV30 | TRBD2 | NA | CACQGLAFTGELFF | TGTGCCTGTCAAGGACTAGCGTTTACCGGGGAGCTGTTTTTT
TRBJ2-5 | TRBV4-2 | NA | NA | CASSQERGTHKETQYF | TGTGCCAGCAGCCAAGAAAGAGGGACTCATAAAGAGACCCAGTACTTC
TRBJ2-2 | TRBV9 | TRBD1 | NA | CASSLNPGQSNTGELFF | TGTGCCAGCAGCCTAAACCCGGGACAGTCTAACACCGGGGAGCTGTTTTTT
TRBJ2-7 | TRBV4-2 | TRBD1 | NA | CASSPQPGQPYEQYF | TGTGCCAGCAGCCCACAGCCGGGACAGCCTTACGAGCAGTACTTC
TRBJ2-7 | TRBV5-1 | TRBD2 | few | CASSLGTGGSLYEQYF | TGCGCCAGCAGCTTGGGGACGGGAGGGAGCCTCTACGAGCAGTACTTC
TRBJ2-1 | TRBV5-1 | NA | NA | CASSLKRMSPYNEQFF | TGCGCCAGCAGCTTAAAGCGGATGAGCCCCTACAATGAGCAGTTCTTC
TRBJ2-7 | TRBV5-1 | TRBD2 | NA | CASRTSGSYEQYF | TGCGCCAGCAGGACTAGCGGGAGTTACGAGCAGTACTTC
TRBJ2-6 | TRBV4-3 | NA | NA | CASSQAQEIGANVLTF | TGCGCCAGCAGCCAAGCGCAAGAGATCGGGGCCAACGTCCTGACTTTC
TRBJ1-1 | TRBV14 | NA | few | CASSRHVAEAFF | TGTGCCAGCAGCCGACATGTAGCTGAAGCTTTCTTT
TRBJ1-2 | TRBV28 | NA | NA | CASQFNYGYTF | TGTGCCAGTCAGTTCAACTATGGCTACACCTTC
TRBJ2-1 | TRBV29-1 | NA | NA | CSVGTVYNEQFF | TGCAGCGTTGGGACAGTCTACAATGAGCAGTTCTTC
TRBJ1-2 | TRBV4-1 | NA | NA | CASSPRQSVSPDGYTF | TGCGCCAGCAGCCCACGACAATCAGTATCCCCAGACGGCTACACCTTC
TRBJ2-7 | TRBV13 | NA | NA | CASSLGDNSYEQYF | TGTGCCAGCAGCTTAGGGGACAATTCCTACGAGCAGTACTTC
TRBJ2-1 | TRBV10-3 | TRBD2 | NA | CAISEFLSGRGGNEQFF | TGTGCCATCAGCGAATTCCTTAGCGGGAGGGGGGGCAATGAGCAGTTCTTC
TRBJ2-6 | TRBV7-3 | NA | NA | CASSPNSGANVLTF | TGTGCCAGCAGCCCCAACTCTGGGGCCAACGTCCTGACTTTC
TRBJ1-2 | TRBV4-2 | TRBD1 | NA | CASSQDRSDRVIYTF | TGTGCCAGCAGCCAAGATCGTTCGGACAGGGTTATTTACACCTTC
TRBJ1-1 | TRBV6-1 | NA | NA | CASSVQGSTEAFF | TGTGCCAGCAGTGTGCAGGGAAGCACTGAAGCTTTCTTT
TRBJ1-4 | TRBV19 | TRBD1 | NA | CASSMRQGALFEKLFF | TGTGCCAGTAGTATGAGACAGGGGGCTTTGTTTGAAAAACTGTTTTTT
TRBJ2-1 | TRBV25-1 | NA | NA | CASSDAGRRNEQFF | TGTGCCAGCAGTGATGCAGGGAGGCGCAATGAGCAGTTCTTC
TRBJ1-3 | TRBV30 | NA | NA | CAWDDRGLGNTIYF | TGTGCCTGGGACGACAGAGGTTTAGGAAACACCATATATTTT
TRBJ2-5 | TRBV6-5 | NA | NA | CASSPGTLQETQYF | TGTGCCAGCAGTCCCGGGACTCTTCAAGAGACCCAGTACTTC
TRBJ2-3 | TRBV6-1 | TRBD2 | NA | CASSEAMTSGTDTQYF | TGTGCCAGCAGTGAAGCAATGACTAGCGGCACAGATACGCAGTATTTT
TRBJ2-2 | TRBV10-3 | TRBD1 | few | CAISEQGGQGTGELFF | TGTGCCATCAGTGAACAGGGGGGTCAGGGCACCGGGGAGCTGTTTTTT
TRBJ2-7 | TRBV19 | TRBD2 | once | CASSIQRDSYEQYF | TGTGCCAGTAGTATCCAGCGGGACTCCTACGAGCAGTACTTC
TRBJ2-7 | TRBV29-1 | TRBD2 | NA | CSVGTSGLYEQYF | TGCAGCGTTGGGACTAGCGGATTGTACGAGCAGTACTTC
TRBJ2-5 | TRBV14 | NA | NA | CASSQGQLIQETQYF | TGTGCCAGCAGCCAAGGACAGCTGATCCAAGAGACCCAGTACTTC
TRBJ1-2 | TRBV5-4 | NA | NA | CASSLGTTNYGYTF | TGTGCCAGCAGCTTGGGGACAACTAACTATGGCTACACCTTC